The entry that follows covers one T cell receptor (beta chain) sequence. Its antigen remains unidentified. This clone may be a read error of a much larger clone one base away. Researchers used genomic DNA as the template to profile TCR beta VDJ and CDR3. One entry per CDR3 protein results from TCRdb running MiXCR on the reads. This table holds about 420,000 distinct CDR3 sequences, under 80% found once. V dropped 7 bases and J dropped 0 bases, with 10 bases sitting between them. The CDR3 loop spans 15 amino acids. CDR1 SGHTA and CDR2 FQGTGA come from the germline V gene. This sample is drawn from a study of CD8+CD57+ T cells in acquired aplastic anemia. Overall study findings and caveats: Over 25 shared CD8+ CDR3s appeared highly expressed within patients' immunodominant clones.

Sequencing used sorted CD4+, CD8+, or CD8+CD57+ T cells (not recorded which) from PBMCs. This clonotype was sampled from a human donor in good health, serving as a control. The chain links TRBV7-3 to TRBJ1-6; D call uncertain. CDR3 nucleotides: TGTGCCAGCACCCCAGAGACCTCCTATAATTCACCCCTCCACTTT. Translated, it gives CASTPETSYNSPLHF.